The 18 T cell receptor beta chains given below trace back to one sample, sequenced in a study of glioma-infiltrating T cells after dendritic cell vaccination. Libraries were prepared by immunoSEQ multiplex PCR; TCRdb keeps only in-frame clonotypes and omits some of them. This table holds roughly 60,000 clones, more than 75% found once. Time point reported: after dendritic cell vaccination, including at tumor progression/relapse. Sample: blood, taken after dendritic cell vaccination. These receptors were taken from a human donor with glioblastoma.

In this sample, this clone turned up once. V gene TRBV5-1 combines with J gene TRBJ1-2; the D gene is possibly TRBD1 (5 bases). V shed 5 bases and J shed 7 bases, with 24 bases lying between them. The CDR3 runs to 16 residues. Germline V gene lookup returns CDR1 SGHRS and CDR2 YFSETQ. The CDR3 loop is CASRTGAGRKLGGYTF. The CDR3 coding sequence is TGCGCCAGCAGAACCGGGGCAGGGAGGAAATTAGGTGGCTACACCTTC. Together with reference TRBV5-1 and TRBJ1-2, the CDR3 gives the full variable domain: KAGVTQTPRYLIKTRGQQVTLSCSPISGHRSVSWYQQTPGQGLQFLFEYFSETQRNKGNFPGRFSGRQFSNSRSEMNVSTLELGDSALYLCASRTGAGRKLGGYTFGSGTRLTVV.

The rearrangement links TRBV9 to TRBJ2-6, with a weak D call TRBD2 (6 bases). Germline CDR1 SGDLS, CDR2 YYNGEE. This CDR3 has 17 residues. Trimming pared 0 bases from V and 0 bases from J, leaving 10 bases between. CDR3 loop: CASSVDGGTSGANVLTF. In DNA, the CDR3 is TGTGCCAGCAGCGTAGATGGAGGGACCTCTGGGGCCAACGTCCTGACTTTC.

The chain couples TRBV9 to TRBJ1-1, with 7 bases that match TRBD1. Per germline, CDR1 SGDLS and CDR2 YYNGEE. The CDR3 loop spans 15 amino acids. V trimming: 6 bases; J trimming: 7 bases; junction bases outside the gene matches: 15. The CDR3 nucleotides are TGTGCCAGCAAAAAGGGACAGATGGAACAAGGTGAAGCTTTCTTT. Its translation is CASKKGQMEQGEAFF.

This chain links TRBV11-2 with TRBJ1-4, with a tentative D call TRBD1 (6 bases). The CDR3 extends over 14 amino acids. The V end lost 1 base, the J end lost 8 bases, and 11 bases lay between the germline ends. The V gene's germline CDR1 is SGHAT and CDR2 FQNNGV. CDR3 region: CASSLVQGWEKLFF. The CDR3 coding sequence is TGTGCCAGCAGCTTAGTACAGGGTTGGGAAAAACTGTTTTTT.

The chain recombines TRBV4-1 with TRBJ1-6; possible D gene TRBD1, 6 bases. Germline V gene sequence: CDR1 MGHRA, CDR2 YSYEKL. Trimming cost V 1 base and J 0 bases, with 16 bases left between them. The CDR3 extends over 19 amino acids. The DNA of the CDR3 is TGCGCCAGCAGCCAAGGACGGGACAAACCTTTCTCCTATAATTCACCCCTCCACTTT. Translating gives CASSQGRDKPFSYNSPLHF.

The chain links TRBV5-6 to TRBJ2-7, with a weak D call TRBD2 (6 bases). V was cut by 0 bases and J by 6 bases, with 13 bases left in between. The length of the CDR3 is 14 residues. Germline-derived CDR1 and CDR2 are SGHDT and YYEEEE. The DNA of the CDR3 is TGTGCCAGCAGCTTGGGGGCCGGGGGAATCGAGCAGTACTTC. Residues: CASSLGAGGIEQYF.

The chain links TRBV5-1 to TRBJ2-6; tentative D call: TRBD1 (5 bases). Looked up from germline, CDR1 is SGHRS and CDR2 is YFSETQ. There are 17 residues in the CDR3. V was clipped by 1 base and J by 0 bases, with 11 bases between them. In DNA, the CDR3 is TGCGCCAGCAGCTTGCAGGGAACCTCCTCTGGGGCCAACGTCCTGACTTTC. Its protein is CASSLQGTSSGANVLTF.

This clone was seen a single time. This same CDR3 is encoded by further DNA sequences in the sample. The chain joins TRBV19 to TRBJ1-5; TRBD1 agrees at 9 bases. Germline V CDR1 and CDR2: LNHDA, SQIVND (reference sequence). This CDR3 is 14 amino acids long. J was trimmed by 2 bases and V by 6 bases; bases with no gene match: 2. The CDR3 loop is CASSRTGGNQPQHF. In nucleotides, the CDR3 is TGTGCCAGTAGCCGGACAGGGGGCAATCAGCCCCAGCATTTT.

The chain joins TRBV30 to TRBJ1-4, with TRBD1 matching 9 bases. Looked up from germline, CDR1 is GTSNPN and CDR2 is SVGIG (reference sequence). The V segment lost 1 base and the J segment 7 bases; nucleotides outside the gene matches: 7. This CDR3 is 15 amino acids long. The CDR3 DNA sequence: TGTGCCTGGAGTGGGGACAGGGCGGGCGGTGAAAAACTGTTTTTT. Protein: CAWSGDRAGGEKLFF.

The rearrangement joins TRBV11-3 to TRBJ2-1; 9 bases line up with TRBD2. Germline trimming cut 4 bases from V and 2 bases from J; bases unmatched to any gene: 12. Germline assignment: CDR1 SGHNT and CDR2 YENEEA. CDR3 length: 18 amino acids. The CDR3 nucleotides read TGTGCCAGCAGCTCGGGGACTAGCTGGGGGGGGACCTACAATGAGCAGTTCTTC. Protein: CASSSGTSWGGTYNEQFF.

This rearrangement joins TRBV11-3 to TRBJ2-1, with unresolved D. Germline CDR1 and CDR2: SGHNT and YENEEA. This CDR3 is built from 12 residues. Deletions cut 5 bases from V and 10 bases from J, with 12 bases between. The CDR3 here is CASSPRGGEQFF. The CDR3 bases are TGTGCCAGCAGCCCCCGCGGTGGAGAGCAGTTCTTC.

The genes are TRBV27 and TRBJ2-7; unclear D gene. This CDR3 is 12 amino acids long. Trimming stripped 3 bases from V and 8 bases from J, with 11 bases between. Germline V gives CDR1 MNHEY, CDR2 SMNVEV (reference sequence). CDR3 loop: CASSFGSSQQYF. The CDR3 DNA reads TGTGCCAGCAGTTTTGGTAGTTCCCAGCAGTACTTC.

V usage is TRBV7-2 and J usage is TRBJ1-2; tentative D call: TRBD1 (6 bases). The CDR3 contains 15 residues. Trimming pared 1 base from V and 6 bases from J, leaving 15 bases between. The germline V gene encodes CDR1 SGHTA and CDR2 FQGNSA. CDR3 loop: CASSLGGGGAHGYTF. CDR3 bases: TGTGCCAGCAGCTTAGGAGGTGGGGGGGCCCATGGCTACACCTTC. The variable domain in full, with the rest retrieved from reference TRBV7-2 and TRBJ1-2, is GAGVSQSPSNKVTEKGKDVELRCDPISGHTALYWYRQSLGQGLEFLIYFQGNSAPDKSGLPSDRFSAERTGGSVSTLTIQRTQQEDSAVYLCASSLGGGGAHGYTFGSGTRLTVV.

This chain connects TRBV5-4 to TRBJ1-4; TRBD1 matches at 10 bases. The CDR3 is 15 amino acids. From germline, CDR1 is SGHNT and CDR2 YYREEE (reference sequence). Trimming at V came to 4 bases and at J to 3 bases, leaving 3 bases not matched to a gene. DNA for the CDR3: TGTGCCAGCAGCGGAGGGACAGGGGCTAATGAAAAACTGTTTTTT. Translation: CASSGGTGANEKLFF.

The chain links TRBV27 to TRBJ1-4; D uncertain. Germline CDR1 and CDR2: MNHEY and SMNVEV (reference sequence). The CDR3 is 16 residues long. The V and J ends lost 4 bases and 5 bases respectively, with 17 bases between them. The chain's CDR3 is CASSSYPPKSNEKLFF. CDR3 coding DNA: TGTGCCAGCAGTTCCTATCCGCCAAAGTCCAATGAAAAACTGTTTTTT.

The V gene is TRBV5-1, the J gene TRBJ2-1; a possible D gene is TRBD2 (5 bases). The CDR3 consists of 14 residues. Trimming left V 4 bases short and J 4 bases short, with 12 bases between. Germline V gene lookup returns CDR1 SGHRS and CDR2 YFSETQ. The CDR3 DNA sequence: TGCGCCAGCAGCGCCGAACGAGGGTACAATGAGCAGTTCTTC. Protein: CASSAERGYNEQFF.

The chain is built from TRBV4-1 and TRBJ2-7; 9 nucleotides agree with TRBD1. V shed 1 base and J 4 bases; nucleotides not matched to a gene: 5. Germline CDR1 reads MGHRA; CDR2 reads YSYEKL. This CDR3 spans 15 amino acids. The CDR3 DNA follows: TGCGCCAGCAGCCAAGTTGACAGGGGGACGTACGAGCAGTACTTC. This gives the protein CASSQVDRGTYEQYF.

The rearrangement links TRBV6-1 to TRBJ2-3; the match to TRBD1 covers 9 bases. The CDR3 has 18 residues. The J segment lost 4 bases and the V segment lost 4 bases, leaving 15 bases of the junction unmatched. CDR1 and CDR2 (germline): MNHNS, SASEGT. CDR3 DNA: TGTGCCAGCAGTGCTCGTCGAAACCGGGACAGGGTCCCAGATACGCAGTATTTT. Its translation: CASSARRNRDRVPDTQYF.